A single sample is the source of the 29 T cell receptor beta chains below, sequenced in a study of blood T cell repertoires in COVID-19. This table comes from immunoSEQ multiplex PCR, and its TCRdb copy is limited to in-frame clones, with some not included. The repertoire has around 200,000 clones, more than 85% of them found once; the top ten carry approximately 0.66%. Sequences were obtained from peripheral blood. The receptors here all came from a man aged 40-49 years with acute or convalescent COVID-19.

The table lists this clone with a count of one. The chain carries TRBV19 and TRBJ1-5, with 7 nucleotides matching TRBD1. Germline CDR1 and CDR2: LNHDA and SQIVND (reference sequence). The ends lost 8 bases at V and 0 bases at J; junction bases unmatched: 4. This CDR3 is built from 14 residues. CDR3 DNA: TGTGCCAGTGGAAACAGGGGTAGCAATCAGCCCCAGCATTTT. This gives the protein CASGNRGSNQPQHF.

The CDR3 DNA reads TGTGCCAGCACCCCCGGCCGGACAGGGGCTAATGAAAAACTGTTTTTT. The encoded protein is CASTPGRTGANEKLFF. This chain uses TRBV9 with TRBJ1-4, with 9 positions matching TRBD1. Per germline, CDR1 SGDLS and CDR2 YYNGEE. CDR3 length: 16 amino acids. The junction had 9 bases not matched to a gene; V was cut back by 6 bases and J by 3 bases.

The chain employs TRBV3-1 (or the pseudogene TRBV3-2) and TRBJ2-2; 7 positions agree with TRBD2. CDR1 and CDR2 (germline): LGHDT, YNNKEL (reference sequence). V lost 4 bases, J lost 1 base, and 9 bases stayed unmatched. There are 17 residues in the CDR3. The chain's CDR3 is CASSRLRGGLNTGELFF. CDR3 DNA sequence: TGTGCCAGCAGCCGGCTTCGCGGGGGATTGAACACCGGGGAGCTGTTTTTT.

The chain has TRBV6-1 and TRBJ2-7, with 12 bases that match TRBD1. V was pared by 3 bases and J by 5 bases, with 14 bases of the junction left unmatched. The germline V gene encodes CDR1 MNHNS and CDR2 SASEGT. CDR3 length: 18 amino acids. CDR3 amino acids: CASSDRSPRDRGQNEQYF. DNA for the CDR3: TGTGCCAGCAGTGACCGCAGCCCCCGGGACAGGGGGCAAAACGAGCAGTACTTC.

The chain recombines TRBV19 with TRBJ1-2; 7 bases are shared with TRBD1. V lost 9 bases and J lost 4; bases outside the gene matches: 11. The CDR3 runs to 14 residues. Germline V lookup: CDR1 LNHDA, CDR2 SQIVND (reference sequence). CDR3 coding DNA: TGTGCCAGCTCGGGACAGCAAAACACCTATGGCTACACCTTC. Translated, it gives CASSGQQNTYGYTF.

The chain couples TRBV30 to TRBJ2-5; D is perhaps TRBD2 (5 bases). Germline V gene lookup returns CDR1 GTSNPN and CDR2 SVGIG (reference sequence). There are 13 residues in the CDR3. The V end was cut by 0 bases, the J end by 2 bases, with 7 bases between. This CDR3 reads CAWSVGGQETQYF. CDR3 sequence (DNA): TGTGCCTGGAGTGTTGGCGGGCAAGAGACCCAGTACTTC.

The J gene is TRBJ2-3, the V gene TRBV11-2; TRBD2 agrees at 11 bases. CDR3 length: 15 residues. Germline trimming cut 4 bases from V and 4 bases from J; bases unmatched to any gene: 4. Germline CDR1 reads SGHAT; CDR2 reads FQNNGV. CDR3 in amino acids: CASSYLAGGADTQYF. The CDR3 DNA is TGTGCCAGCAGCTACCTAGCGGGGGGCGCAGATACGCAGTATTTT. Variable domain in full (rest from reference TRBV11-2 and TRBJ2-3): EAGVAQSPRYKIIEKRQSVAFWCNPISGHATLYWYQQILGQGPKLLIQFQNNGVVDDSQLPKDRFSAERLKGVDSTLKIQPAKLEDSAVYLCASSYLAGGADTQYFGPGTRLTVL.

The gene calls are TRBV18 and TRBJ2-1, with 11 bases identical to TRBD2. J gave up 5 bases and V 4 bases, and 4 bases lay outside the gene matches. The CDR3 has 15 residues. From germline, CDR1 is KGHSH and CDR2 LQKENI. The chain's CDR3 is CASSRGTSGHNEQFF. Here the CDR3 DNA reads TGTGCCAGCTCACGCGGGACTAGCGGACACAATGAGCAGTTCTTC.

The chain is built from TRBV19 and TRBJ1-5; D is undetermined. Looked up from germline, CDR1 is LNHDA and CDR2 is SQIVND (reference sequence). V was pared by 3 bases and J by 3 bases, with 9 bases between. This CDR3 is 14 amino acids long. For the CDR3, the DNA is TGTGCCAGTAGTATTGGGGAGATCAATCAGCCCCAGCATTTT. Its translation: CASSIGEINQPQHF.

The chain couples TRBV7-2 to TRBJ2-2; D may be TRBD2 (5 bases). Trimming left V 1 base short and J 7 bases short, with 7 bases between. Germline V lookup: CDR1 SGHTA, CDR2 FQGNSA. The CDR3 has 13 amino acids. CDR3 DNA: TGTGCCAGCAGCTTAGTCGGGGTCGGGGAGCTGTTTTTT. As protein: CASSLVGVGELFF.

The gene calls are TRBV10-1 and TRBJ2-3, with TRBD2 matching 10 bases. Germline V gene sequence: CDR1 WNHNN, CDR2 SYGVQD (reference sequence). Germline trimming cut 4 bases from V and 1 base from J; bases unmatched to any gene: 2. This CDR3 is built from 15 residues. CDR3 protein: CASSGLAGGTDTQYF. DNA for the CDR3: TGCGCCAGCAGTGGGCTAGCGGGGGGCACAGATACGCAGTATTTT.

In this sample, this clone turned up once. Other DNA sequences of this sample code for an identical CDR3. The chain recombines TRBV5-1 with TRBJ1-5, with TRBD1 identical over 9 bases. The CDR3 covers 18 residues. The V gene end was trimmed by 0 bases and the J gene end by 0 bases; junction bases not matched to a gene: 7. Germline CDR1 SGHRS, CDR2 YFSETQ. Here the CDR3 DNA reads TGCGCCAGCAGCTTGGGGCCGGGACAGGGATATAGCAATCAGCCCCAGCATTTT. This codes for CASSLGPGQGYSNQPQHF.

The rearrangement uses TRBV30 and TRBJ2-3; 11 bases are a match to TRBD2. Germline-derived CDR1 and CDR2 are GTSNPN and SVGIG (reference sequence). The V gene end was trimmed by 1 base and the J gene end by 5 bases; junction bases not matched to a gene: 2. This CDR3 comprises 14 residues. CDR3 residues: CAWSAGLAGDTQYF. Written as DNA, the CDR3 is TGTGCCTGGAGTGCTGGACTAGCGGGAGATACGCAGTATTTT.

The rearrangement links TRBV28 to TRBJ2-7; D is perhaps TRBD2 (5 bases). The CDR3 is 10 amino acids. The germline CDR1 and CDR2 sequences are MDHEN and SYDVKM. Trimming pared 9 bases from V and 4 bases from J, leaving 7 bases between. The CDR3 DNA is TGTGCCAGTACGGGGTACGAGCAGTACTTC. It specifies CASTGYEQYF. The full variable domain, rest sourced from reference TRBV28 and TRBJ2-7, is DVKVTQSSRYLVKRTGEKVFLECVQDMDHENMFWYRQDPGLGLRLIYFSYDVKMKEKGDIPEGYSVSREKKERFSLILESASTNQTSMYLCASTGYEQYFGPGTRLTVT.

CDR3 sequence (DNA): TGTGCCAGCAGCTTGTCAACAGAGCAGGGCTATGGCTACACCTTC. Translating gives CASSLSTEQGYGYTF. This sequence joins TRBV5-6 and TRBJ1-2; TRBD1 is a possible D gene (5 bases). V shed 1 base and J shed 4 bases, with 14 bases lying between them. Germline V gene data show CDR1 as SGHDT and CDR2 as YYEEEE. The CDR3 is 15 amino acids.

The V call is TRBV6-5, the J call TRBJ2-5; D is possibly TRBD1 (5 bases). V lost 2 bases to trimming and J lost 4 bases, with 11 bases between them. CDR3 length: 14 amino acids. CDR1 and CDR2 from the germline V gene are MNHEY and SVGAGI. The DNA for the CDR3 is TGTGCCAGCAGTTACCCGCAGGGTCGAGAGACCCAGTACTTC. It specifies CASSYPQGRETQYF.

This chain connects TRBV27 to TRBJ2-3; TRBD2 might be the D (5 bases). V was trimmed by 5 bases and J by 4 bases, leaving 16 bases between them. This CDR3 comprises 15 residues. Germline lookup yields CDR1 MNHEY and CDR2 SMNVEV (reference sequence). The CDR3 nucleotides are TGTGCCAGCAGTCGCGTCGGACTGCCCCCAGATACGCAGTATTTT. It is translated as CASSRVGLPPDTQYF.

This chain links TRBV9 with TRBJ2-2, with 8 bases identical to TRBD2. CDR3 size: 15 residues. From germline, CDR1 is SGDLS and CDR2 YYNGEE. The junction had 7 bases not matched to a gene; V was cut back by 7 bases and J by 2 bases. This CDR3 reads CASSPLAGNTGELFF. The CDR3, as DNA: TGTGCCAGCTCCCCCTTAGCGGGAAACACCGGGGAGCTGTTTTTT.

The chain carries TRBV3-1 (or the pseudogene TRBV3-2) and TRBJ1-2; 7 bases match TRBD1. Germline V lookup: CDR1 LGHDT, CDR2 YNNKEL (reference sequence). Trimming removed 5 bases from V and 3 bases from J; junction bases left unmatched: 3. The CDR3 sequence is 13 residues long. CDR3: CASSLGQHYGYTF. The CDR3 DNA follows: TGTGCCAGCAGCTTGGGACAGCACTATGGCTACACCTTC.

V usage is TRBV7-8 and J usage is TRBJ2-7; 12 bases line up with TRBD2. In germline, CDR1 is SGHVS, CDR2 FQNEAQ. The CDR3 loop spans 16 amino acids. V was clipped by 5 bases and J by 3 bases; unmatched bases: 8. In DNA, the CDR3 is TGTGCCAGCAGCCCCACGACTAGCGGGAGTATCTACGAGCAGTACTTC. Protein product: CASSPTTSGSIYEQYF.

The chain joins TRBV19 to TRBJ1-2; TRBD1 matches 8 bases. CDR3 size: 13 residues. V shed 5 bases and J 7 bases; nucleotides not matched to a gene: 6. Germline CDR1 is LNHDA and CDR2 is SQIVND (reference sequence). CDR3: CASSETGEGGYTF. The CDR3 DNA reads TGTGCCAGTAGTGAGACAGGGGAGGGTGGCTACACCTTC.

In DNA, the CDR3 is TGTGCCAGCAAACAGGGGGAGAATCAGCCCCAGCATTTT. Its translation: CASKQGENQPQHF. The V and J genes are TRBV6-5 and TRBJ1-5, with 8 bases aligning to TRBD1. CDR1 and CDR2 (germline): MNHEY, SVGAGI. CDR3 length equals 13 residues. J lost 4 bases, V lost 7 bases, and 3 bases had no gene match.

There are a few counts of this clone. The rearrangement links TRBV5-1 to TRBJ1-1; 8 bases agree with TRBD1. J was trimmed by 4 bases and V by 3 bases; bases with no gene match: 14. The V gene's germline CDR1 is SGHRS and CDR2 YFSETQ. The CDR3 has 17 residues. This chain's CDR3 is CASSSTTGQGKGTEAFF. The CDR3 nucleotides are TGCGCCAGCAGCTCTACCACCGGACAGGGTAAAGGCACTGAAGCTTTCTTT. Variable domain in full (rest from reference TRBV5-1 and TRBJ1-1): KAGVTQTPRYLIKTRGQQVTLSCSPISGHRSVSWYQQTPGQGLQFLFEYFSETQRNKGNFPGRFSGRQFSNSRSEMNVSTLELGDSALYLCASSSTTGQGKGTEAFFGQGTRLTVV.

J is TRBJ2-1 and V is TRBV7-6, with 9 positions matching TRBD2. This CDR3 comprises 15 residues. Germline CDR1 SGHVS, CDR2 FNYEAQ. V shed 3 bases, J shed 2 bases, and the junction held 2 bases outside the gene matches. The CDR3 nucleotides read TGTGCCAGCAGCTTCTCTAGCGGGGCCTACAATGAGCAGTTCTTC. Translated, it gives CASSFSSGAYNEQFF.

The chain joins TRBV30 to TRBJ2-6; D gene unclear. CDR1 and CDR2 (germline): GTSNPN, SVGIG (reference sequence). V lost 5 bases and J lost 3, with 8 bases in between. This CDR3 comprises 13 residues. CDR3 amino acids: CAWSTYGANVLTF. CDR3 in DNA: TGTGCCTGGTCTACCTATGGGGCCAACGTCCTGACTTTC.

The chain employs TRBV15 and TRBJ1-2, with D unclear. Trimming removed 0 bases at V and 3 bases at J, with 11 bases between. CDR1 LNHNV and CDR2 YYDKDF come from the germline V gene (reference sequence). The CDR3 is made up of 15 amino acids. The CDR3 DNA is TGTGCCACCAGCAGAGACGGAGGGCTCGACTATGGCTACACCTTC. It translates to CATSRDGGLDYGYTF.

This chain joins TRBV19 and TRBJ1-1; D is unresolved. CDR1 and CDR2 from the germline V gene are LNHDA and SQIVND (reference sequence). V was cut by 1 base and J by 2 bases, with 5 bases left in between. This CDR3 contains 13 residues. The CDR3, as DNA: TGTGCCAGTAGTATAGGGGCAAACACTGAAGCTTTCTTT. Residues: CASSIGANTEAFF.

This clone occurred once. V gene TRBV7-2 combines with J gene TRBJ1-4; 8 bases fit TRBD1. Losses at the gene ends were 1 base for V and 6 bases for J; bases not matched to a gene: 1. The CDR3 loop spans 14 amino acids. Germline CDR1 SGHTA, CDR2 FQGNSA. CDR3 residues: CASSLVDRDEKLFF. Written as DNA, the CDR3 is TGTGCCAGCAGCTTAGTGGACAGGGATGAAAAACTGTTTTTT.

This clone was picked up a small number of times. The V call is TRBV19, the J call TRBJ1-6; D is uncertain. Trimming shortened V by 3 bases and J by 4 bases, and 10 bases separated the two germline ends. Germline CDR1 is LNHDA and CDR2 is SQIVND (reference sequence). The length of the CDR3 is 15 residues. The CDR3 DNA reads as TGTGCCAGTAGTATCGGAGCAGCTTATAATTCACCCCTCCACTTT. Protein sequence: CASSIGAAYNSPLHF.